This TCR beta chain was sequenced for a study of blood T cell repertoires in COVID-19. In the study overall: The United States, Italy and Spain supplied acute and convalescent COVID-19 samples. Sources were T cells, B-cell-depleted T cells, or PBMCs; the material itself was cDNA or gDNA.

Original analysis: Reference gene primer amplification gave estimated nucleated cell counts. TCRdb's table, derived via immunoSEQ multiplex PCR, lists solely in-frame clones and lacks some. That table is the source of V, J and clone size, and D and trimming were worked out from the DNA. The sample records some 70,000 clones, approximately 79% being singletons. Trimming removed 5 bases from V and 0 bases from J, with 14 bases in between. This CDR3 has 16 residues. Per the germline V gene, CDR1 is KGHSH and CDR2 is LQKENI. Sample: peripheral blood. This TCR came from a woman aged 45-65 years with acute or convalescent COVID-19. The chain carries TRBV18 and TRBJ1-3, with D possibly matching TRBD1 (5 bases). The CDR3: CASSGSATGSGNTIYF. For the CDR3, the DNA is TGTGCCAGCTCAGGGTCCGCCACAGGCTCTGGAAACACCATATATTTT.